This T cell receptor (beta chain) was obtained from a study of TIL therapy for anti-PD-1-resistant metastatic lung cancer. V lost 3 bases, J lost 2 bases, and 6 bases stayed unmatched. The CDR3 is 15 amino acids. Germline V lookup: CDR1 SGHRS, CDR2 YFSETQ. The time point denotes: pre-treatment sample, taken before nivolumab and TIL therapy. The immunoSEQ assay was v3. Produced via immunoSEQ multiplex PCR; TCRdb's table is partial and in-frame only. The sample lists about 50,000 clones, around 80% occurring once. The chain has TRBV5-1 and TRBJ2-7, with 9 bases fitting TRBD1. The TCR sequence derives from a woman aged 30-79 years with non-small cell lung cancer. Sequences were derived from blood, sampled at baseline. CDR3 bases: TGCGCCAGCAGCTCAGGGACAGGGCCTCCCTACGAGCAGTACTTC. Protein sequence: CASSSGTGPPYEQYF.